This TCR beta chain is drawn from a study of human T cells and chemical hapten exposure (TCRdb year 2021). Regarding the complete study: For sensitization, 2% DPC in acetone was applied to a roughly 2 cm by roughly 2 cm area of upper inner arm skin. Weekly therapeutic DPC doses were additionally applied to the scalp of patients throughout the roughly 23-week study period. In alopecia patients, the study followed how the peripheral blood TCR repertoire changed in vivo over primary and secondary sensitization to diphenylcyclopropenone (DPC), a hapten. Patch tests used Finn chambers with 0.01% DPC on the upper back, scored after 6 days by International Contact Dermatitis Research Group standards. For TCR sequencing, blood came from about 28 alopecia patients at anywhere from one to four time points (pre-sensitization, 2, 6 and 24 weeks). Blood was sampled from patients pre-sensitization (week 0) and at 2, 6 and about 24 weeks after DPC sensitization. Libraries were pooled for sequencing, and variation in per-sample TCR yields was attributed mainly to small differences in library volumes within the pool. Alopecia areata with under or over 50% scalp involvement, alopecia totalis and alopecia universalis were represented in the patient cohort, which was mostly female.

This clonotype was seen many times. What this receptor recognizes is not known. The junction departs from germline at one end; a sequencing error may be responsible. Library preparation employed RACE. Sequencing instrument: NextSeq 500. Library preparation attached unique molecular identifiers to individual cDNA molecules for quantitative, reproducible TCR counting. From each blood RNA sample, both TCR alpha and TCR beta chains were sequenced. Processing in the source paper ran as follows. Samples had a median of 95,638 TCRs, with a range from 23,224 to 690,600. V, J and CDR3 annotation of the TCR reads was carried out using the Decombinator software suite. Every sample was subsampled to the same number of TCRs (28,000) for the PS versus PT1 abundance plots. TCRs were defined as expanded if absent before sensitization and observed at least eight times at the 2-week time point. TCRdb applied fastp at Q25 and MiXCR to the public reads, then kept only in-frame beta chains. Each CDR3 protein gets just one entry, which takes the most common genes and DNA from the rows behind it. It is TCRdb's table, rather than the study itself, that gives the V and J calls and clone size. This sample comprises 300,000 to 350,000 distinct CDR3 sequences, 5.5% to 8% of them detected only once. Around 8.2% of the sample is in the top ten clones.

The time point label on this specimen signifies: patch test 1, 2 weeks after DPC sensitization. The sample's treatment or condition, from its label and the paper: therapeutic diphenylcyclopropenone sensitization with weekly scalp DPC. At each patch-test visit, blood was drawn before the patch test was applied. Patients were eligible if aged 18 to 70, diagnosed with alopecia and judged suitable for DPC therapy, and pregnant patients were excluded. Total RNA was extracted from unfractionated whole blood that had been collected in Tempus Blood RNA tubes. Paper-wide results and their limitations: DPC sensitization did not change how many TCRs were above 1 in 1000 frequency, and no evidence was found of alterations in global repertoire structure. The number of PT1 expanded TCRs positively correlated with patch test score, significant at thresholds 8, 16 and 32 but not 4. Expanded TCRs formed significantly more large CDR3 similarity clusters than pre-sensitization or healthy control sets, consistent with antigen-driven responses. All patients had alopecia, a presumed autoimmune disease, so their immune response might differ from that of healthy individuals. After repeated subsampling, changes were observed in the strength of the expansion versus patch-test correlation and in the threshold at which the correlation became significant.

The CDR3 covers 17 residues, taking in both the cysteine and the phenylalanine. CDR3 DNA is the only sequence kept; it has 51 bases, read in frame from the first base. In the germline V gene (reference sequence), CDR1 corresponds to LGHDT and CDR2 to YNNKEL. Here the sequenced sample was whole blood, taken in connection with sensitization to the hapten diphenylcyclopropenone (DPC). The chain joins TRBV3-1 to TRBJ2-1; 14 of the junction bases match TRBD2. This TCR was sampled from a woman younger than 35 with alopecia areata. Some clones in this sample may be carry-over from other donors' samples. In nucleotide form, the sequence is TGTGCCAGCACCCAAACTAGGACTAGCGGGGGGTTTTATGAGCAGTTCTTC. Its protein is CASTQTRTSGGFYEQFF.